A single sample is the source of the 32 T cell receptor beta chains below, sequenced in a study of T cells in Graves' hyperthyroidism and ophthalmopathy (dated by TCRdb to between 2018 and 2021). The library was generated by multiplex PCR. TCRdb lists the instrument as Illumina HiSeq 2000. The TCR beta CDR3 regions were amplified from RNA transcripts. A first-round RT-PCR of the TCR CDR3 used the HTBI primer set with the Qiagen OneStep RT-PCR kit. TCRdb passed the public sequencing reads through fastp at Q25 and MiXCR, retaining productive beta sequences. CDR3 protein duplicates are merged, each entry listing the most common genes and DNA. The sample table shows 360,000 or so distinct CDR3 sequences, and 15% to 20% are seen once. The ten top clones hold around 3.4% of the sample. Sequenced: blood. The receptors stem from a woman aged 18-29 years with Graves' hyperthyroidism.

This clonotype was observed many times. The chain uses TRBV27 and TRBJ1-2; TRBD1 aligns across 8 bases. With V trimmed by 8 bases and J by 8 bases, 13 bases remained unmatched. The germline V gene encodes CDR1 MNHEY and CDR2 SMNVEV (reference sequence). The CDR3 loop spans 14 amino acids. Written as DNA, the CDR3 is TGTGCCAGCCGATCACAGGGGGTTCCCGGCGGCTACACCTTC. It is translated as CASRSQGVPGGYTF.

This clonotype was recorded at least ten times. The CDR3 is CASSPTGSVTEAFF. DNA for the CDR3: TGTGCCAGCAGCCCGACAGGGTCGGTCACTGAAGCTTTCTTT. J is TRBJ1-1 and V is TRBV11-2, with 7 nucleotides matching TRBD1. Germline CDR1 SGHAT, CDR2 FQNNGV. CDR3 length equals 14 residues. With 5 bases clipped from V and 4 bases from J, the junction kept 7 bases outside the gene matches.

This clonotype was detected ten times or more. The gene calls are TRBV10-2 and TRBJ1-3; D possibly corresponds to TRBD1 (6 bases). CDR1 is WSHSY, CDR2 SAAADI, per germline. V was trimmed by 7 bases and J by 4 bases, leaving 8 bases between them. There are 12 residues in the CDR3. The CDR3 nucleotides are TGCGCCAGCACAGGGGTGGGAAACACCATATATTTT. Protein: CASTGVGNTIYF.

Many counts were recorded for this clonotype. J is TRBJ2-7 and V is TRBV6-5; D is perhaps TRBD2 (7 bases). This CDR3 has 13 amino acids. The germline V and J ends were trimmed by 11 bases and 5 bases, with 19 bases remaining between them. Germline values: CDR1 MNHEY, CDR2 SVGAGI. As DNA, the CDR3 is TGTGCCGTCCTCGGCGGGGGCCGAAACGAGCAGTACTTC. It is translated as CAVLGGGRNEQYF.

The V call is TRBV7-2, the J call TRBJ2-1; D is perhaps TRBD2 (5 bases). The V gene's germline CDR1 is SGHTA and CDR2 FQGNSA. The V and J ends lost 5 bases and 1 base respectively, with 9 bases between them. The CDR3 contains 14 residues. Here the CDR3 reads CASSPDLSYNEQFF. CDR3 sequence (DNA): TGTGCCAGCAGCCCGGACTTGTCCTACAATGAGCAGTTCTTC.

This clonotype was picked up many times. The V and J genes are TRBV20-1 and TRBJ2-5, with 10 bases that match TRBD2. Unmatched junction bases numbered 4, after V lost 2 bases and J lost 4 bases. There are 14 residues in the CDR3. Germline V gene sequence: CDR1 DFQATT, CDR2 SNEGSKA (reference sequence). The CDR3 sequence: CSARRSGGAETQYF. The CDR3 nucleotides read TGCAGTGCTAGACGGAGCGGGGGGGCAGAGACCCAGTACTTC.

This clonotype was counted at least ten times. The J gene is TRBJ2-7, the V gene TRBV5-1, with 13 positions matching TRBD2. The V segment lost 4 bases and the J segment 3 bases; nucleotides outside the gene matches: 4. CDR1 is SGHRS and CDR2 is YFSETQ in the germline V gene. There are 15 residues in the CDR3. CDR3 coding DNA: TGCGCCAGCAGCACGACTAGCGGGGGGTACTACGAGCAGTACTTC. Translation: CASSTTSGGYYEQYF.

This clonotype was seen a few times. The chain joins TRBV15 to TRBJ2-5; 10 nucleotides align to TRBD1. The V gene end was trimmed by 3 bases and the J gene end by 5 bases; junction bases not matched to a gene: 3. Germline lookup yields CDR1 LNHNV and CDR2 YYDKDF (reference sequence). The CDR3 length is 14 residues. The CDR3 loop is CATSSPGQGETQYF. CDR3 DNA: TGTGCCACCAGCAGCCCGGGACAGGGGGAGACCCAGTACTTC. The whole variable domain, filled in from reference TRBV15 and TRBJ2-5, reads DAMVIQNPRYQVTQFGKPVTLSCSQTLNHNVMYWYQQKSSQAPKLLFHYYDKDFNNEADTPDNFQSRRPNTSFCFLDIRSPGLGDTAMYLCATSSPGQGETQYFGPGTRLLVL.

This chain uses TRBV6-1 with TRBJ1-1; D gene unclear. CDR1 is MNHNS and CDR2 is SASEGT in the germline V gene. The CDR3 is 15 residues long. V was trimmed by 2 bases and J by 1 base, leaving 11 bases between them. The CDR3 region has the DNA TGTGCCAGCAGTGAAAGTCCAGCGGGGAACACTGAAGCTTTCTTT. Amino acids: CASSESPAGNTEAFF.

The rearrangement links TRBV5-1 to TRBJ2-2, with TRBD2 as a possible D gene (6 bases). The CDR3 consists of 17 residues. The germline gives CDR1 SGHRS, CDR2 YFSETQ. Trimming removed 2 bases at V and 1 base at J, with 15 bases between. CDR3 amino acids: CASSLQGPGGNTGELFF. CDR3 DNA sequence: TGCGCCAGCAGCTTACAAGGGCCCGGGGGGAACACCGGGGAGCTGTTTTTT.

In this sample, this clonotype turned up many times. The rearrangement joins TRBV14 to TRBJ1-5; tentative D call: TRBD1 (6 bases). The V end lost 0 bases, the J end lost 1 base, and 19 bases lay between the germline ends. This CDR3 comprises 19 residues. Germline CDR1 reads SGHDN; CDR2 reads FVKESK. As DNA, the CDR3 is TGTGCCAGCAGCCAAGATCGAACAGGGCGGGAGAGGAGCAATCAGCCCCAGCATTTT. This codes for CASSQDRTGRERSNQPQHF.

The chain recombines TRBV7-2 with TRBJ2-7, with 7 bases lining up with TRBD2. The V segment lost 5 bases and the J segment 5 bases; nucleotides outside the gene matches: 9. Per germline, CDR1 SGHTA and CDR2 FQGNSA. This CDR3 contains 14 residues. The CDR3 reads CASSPDGRGDEQYF. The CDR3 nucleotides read TGTGCCAGCAGCCCTGACGGTCGGGGGGACGAGCAGTACTTC.

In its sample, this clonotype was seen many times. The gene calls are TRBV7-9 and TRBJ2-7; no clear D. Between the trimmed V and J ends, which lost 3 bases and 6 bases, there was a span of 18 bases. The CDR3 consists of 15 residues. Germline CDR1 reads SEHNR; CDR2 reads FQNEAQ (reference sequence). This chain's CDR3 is CASSFAMTLGSEQYF. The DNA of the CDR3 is TGTGCCAGCAGCTTTGCTATGACACTCGGCTCCGAGCAGTACTTC.

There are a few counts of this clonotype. Written as DNA, the CDR3 is TGTGCCAGCAGTTACGGGGGGCCGGGCTATGGCTACACCTTC. Translated, it gives CASSYGGPGYGYTF. V usage is TRBV6-5 and J usage is TRBJ1-2; a possible D gene is TRBD1 (6 bases). This CDR3 has 14 residues. The germline V gene has CDR1 MNHEY and CDR2 SVGAGI. V was pared by 2 bases and J by 4 bases, with 11 bases between.

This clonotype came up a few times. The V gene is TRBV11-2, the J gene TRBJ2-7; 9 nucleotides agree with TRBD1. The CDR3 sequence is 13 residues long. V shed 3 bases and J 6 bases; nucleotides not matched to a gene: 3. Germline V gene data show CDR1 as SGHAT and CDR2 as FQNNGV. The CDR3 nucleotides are TGTGCCAGCAGCTTCCACAGGGGGCGCGAGCAGTACTTC. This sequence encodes CASSFHRGREQYF.

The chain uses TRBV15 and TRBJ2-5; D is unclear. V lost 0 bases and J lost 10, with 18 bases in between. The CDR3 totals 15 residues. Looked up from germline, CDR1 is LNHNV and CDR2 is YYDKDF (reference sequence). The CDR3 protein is CATSRDQGTRGGQYF. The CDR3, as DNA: TGTGCCACCAGCAGAGATCAAGGCACCCGAGGTGGCCAGTACTTC.

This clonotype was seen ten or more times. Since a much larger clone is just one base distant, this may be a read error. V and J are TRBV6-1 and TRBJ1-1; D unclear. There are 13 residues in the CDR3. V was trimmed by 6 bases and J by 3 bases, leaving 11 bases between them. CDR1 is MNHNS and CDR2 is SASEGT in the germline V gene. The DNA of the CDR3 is TGTGCCAGCAGGGAGTGGGAGGACACTGAAGCTTTCTTT. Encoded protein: CASREWEDTEAFF.

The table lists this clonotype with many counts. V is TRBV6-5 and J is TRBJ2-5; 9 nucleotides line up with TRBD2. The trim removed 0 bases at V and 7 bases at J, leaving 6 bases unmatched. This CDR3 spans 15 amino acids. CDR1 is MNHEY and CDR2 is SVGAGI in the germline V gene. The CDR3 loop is CASSYSRTSVTTQYF. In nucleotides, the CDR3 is TGTGCCAGCAGTTACTCGAGGACTAGCGTTACGACCCAGTACTTC.

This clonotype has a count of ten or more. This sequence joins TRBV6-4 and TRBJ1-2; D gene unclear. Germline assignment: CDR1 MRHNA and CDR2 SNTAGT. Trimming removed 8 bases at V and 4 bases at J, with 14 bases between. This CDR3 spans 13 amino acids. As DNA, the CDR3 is TGTGCCAGCTGCGCGTCGGGAGGCTATGGCTACACCTTC. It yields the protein CASCASGGYGYTF.

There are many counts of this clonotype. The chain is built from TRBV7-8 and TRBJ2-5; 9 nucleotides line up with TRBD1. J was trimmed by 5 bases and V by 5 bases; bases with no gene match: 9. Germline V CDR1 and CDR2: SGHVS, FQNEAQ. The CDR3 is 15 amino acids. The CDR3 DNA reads TGTGCCAGCAGCGTTACAGGGGGCGGCGGGGAGACCCAGTACTTC. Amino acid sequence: CASSVTGGGGETQYF.

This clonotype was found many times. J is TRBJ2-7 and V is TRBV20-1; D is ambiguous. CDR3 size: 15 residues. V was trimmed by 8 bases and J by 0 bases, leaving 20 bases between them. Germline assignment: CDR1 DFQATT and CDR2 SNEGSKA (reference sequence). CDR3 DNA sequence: TGCAGTTCACCTCCGTGGAAGGCAGGCTCCTACGAGCAGTACTTC. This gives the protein CSSPPWKAGSYEQYF.

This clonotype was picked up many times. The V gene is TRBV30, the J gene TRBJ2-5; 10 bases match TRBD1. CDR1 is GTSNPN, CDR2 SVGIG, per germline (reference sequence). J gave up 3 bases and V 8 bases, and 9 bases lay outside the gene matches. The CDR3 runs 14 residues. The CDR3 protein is CAAVGDRGEETQYF. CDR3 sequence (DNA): TGTGCCGCCGTGGGGGACAGGGGAGAAGAGACCCAGTACTTC.

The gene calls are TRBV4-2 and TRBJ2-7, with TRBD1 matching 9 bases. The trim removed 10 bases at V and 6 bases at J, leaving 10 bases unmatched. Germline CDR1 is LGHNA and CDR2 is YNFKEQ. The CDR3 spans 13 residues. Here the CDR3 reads CATKGTGIGEQYF. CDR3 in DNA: TGTGCCACCAAAGGGACAGGGATCGGCGAGCAGTACTTC.

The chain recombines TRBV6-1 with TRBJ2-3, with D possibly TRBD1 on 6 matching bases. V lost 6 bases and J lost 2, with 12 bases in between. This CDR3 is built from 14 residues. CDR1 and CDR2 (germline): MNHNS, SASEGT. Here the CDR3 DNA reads TGTGCCAGCAGGCCAGTGGGGGCCACAGATACGCAGTATTTT. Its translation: CASRPVGATDTQYF.

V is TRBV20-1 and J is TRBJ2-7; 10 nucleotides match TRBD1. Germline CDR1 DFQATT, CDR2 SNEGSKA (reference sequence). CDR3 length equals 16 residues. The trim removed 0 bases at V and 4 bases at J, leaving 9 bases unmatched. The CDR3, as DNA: TGCAGTGCTAGAGATAATAGGGGACAGGGGAATTACGAGCAGTACTTC. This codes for CSARDNRGQGNYEQYF.

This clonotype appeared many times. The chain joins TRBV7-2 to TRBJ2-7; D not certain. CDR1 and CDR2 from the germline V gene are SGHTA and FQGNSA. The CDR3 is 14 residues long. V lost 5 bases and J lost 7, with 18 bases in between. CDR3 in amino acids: CASSPWAPAREQYF. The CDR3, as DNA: TGTGCCAGCAGCCCTTGGGCCCCTGCGCGGGAGCAGTACTTC.

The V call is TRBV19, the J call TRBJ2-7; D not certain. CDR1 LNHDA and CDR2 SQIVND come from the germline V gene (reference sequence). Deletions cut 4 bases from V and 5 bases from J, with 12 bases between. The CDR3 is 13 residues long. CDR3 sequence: CASSTRSSNEQYF. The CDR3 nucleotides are TGTGCCAGTAGTACCAGGTCCAGCAACGAGCAGTACTTC.

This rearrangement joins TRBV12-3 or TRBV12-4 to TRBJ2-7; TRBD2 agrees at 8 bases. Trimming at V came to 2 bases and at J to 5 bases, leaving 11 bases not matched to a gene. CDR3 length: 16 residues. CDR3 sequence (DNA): TGTGCCAGCAGTTTACGTCTAGGTAGCGGGGCGAACGAGCAGTACTTC. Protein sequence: CASSLRLGSGANEQYF.

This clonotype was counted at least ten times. This chain's CDR3 is CASSPFLRGANTGELFF. In nucleotides, the CDR3 is TGTGCCAGCAGCCCATTCTTGCGGGGGGCGAACACCGGGGAGCTGTTTTTT. This chain links TRBV7-3 with TRBJ2-2, with 8 bases identical to TRBD2. Per the germline V gene, CDR1 is SGHTA and CDR2 is FQGTGA. This CDR3 region has 17 residues. V was clipped by 5 bases and J by 0 bases; unmatched bases: 8.

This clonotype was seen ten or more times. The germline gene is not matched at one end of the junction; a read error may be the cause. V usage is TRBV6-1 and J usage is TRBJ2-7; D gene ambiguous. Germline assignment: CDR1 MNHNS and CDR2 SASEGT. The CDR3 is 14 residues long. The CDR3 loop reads CASTELGQNYEQYF. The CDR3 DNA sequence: TGTGCCAGCACTGAATTGGGTCAGAACTACGAGCAGTACTTC.

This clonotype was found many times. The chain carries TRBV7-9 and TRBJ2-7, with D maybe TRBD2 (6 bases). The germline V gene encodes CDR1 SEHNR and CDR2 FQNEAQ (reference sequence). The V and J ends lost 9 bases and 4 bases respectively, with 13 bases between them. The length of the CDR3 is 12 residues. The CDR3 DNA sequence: TGTGCCAGTGCGCTACGGGGGTACGAGCAGTACTTC. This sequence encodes CASALRGYEQYF.

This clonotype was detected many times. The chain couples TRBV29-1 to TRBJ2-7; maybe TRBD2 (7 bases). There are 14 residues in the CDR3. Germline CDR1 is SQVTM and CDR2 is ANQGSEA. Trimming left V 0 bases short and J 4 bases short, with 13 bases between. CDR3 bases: TGCAGCGTTGAAGAGGGGGGGGCCGGGTACGAGCAGTACTTC. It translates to CSVEEGGAGYEQYF.